This T cell receptor beta chain was documented in a study of cytomegalovirus exposure and HLA in healthy donors. Amplification used 60 Vbeta primers and 13 Jbeta primers. Repertoires were generated with immunoSEQ multiplex PCR, while TCRdb's copy carries only in-frame clones and drops some. The sample carries approximately 130,000 clones, approximately 82% recorded once. Germline loops: CDR1 SGHAT, CDR2 FQNNGV. The CDR3 is 16 amino acids. Trimming removed 3 bases from V and 6 bases from J; junction bases left unmatched: 6. V and J are TRBV11-2 and TRBJ2-1; 12 nucleotides align to TRBD2. Source material: PBMCs. The TCR comes from a man aged 35-49 years in good health and CMV-seronegative. The CDR3 coding sequence is TGTGCCAGCAGCTTGGCCAGACTAGCGGGAGTCAATGAGCAGTTCTTC. Translated: CASSLARLAGVNEQFF.